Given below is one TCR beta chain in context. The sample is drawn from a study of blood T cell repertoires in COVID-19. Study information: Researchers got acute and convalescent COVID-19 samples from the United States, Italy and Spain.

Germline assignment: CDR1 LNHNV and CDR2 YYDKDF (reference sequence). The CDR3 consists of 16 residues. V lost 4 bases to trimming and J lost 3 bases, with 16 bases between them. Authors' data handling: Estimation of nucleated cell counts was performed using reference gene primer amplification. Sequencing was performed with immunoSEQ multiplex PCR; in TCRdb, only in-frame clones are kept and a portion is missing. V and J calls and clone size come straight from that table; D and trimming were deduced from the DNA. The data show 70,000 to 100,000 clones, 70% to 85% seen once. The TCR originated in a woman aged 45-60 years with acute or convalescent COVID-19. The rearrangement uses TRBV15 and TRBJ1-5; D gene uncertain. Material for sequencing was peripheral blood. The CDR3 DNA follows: TGTGCCACCAGCAACGGGAGACTAGGTACCAATCAGCCCCAGCATTTT. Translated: CATSNGRLGTNQPQHF.